The 8 T cell receptor beta chains in this list originate from one sample, sequenced in a study of shared clonotypes between healthy human individuals (dated by TCRdb to 2020 to 2021). Library construction relied on the immunoSEQ multiplex PCR assay. This immuneACCESS table, as held by TCRdb, lists in-frame sequences with V and J called but not all clones. Of the missing ones, under half trace to an unresolved V gene in checked studies; the others have no known cause. In this sample the table shows 1,100,000 or so clones, around 82% of which occur a single time. Under 0.6% of the sample belongs to the ten largest clones. The sequencing input was memory CD4+ T cells from PBMCs. Read against the paper, the sample's cell subset or site label means: CD45RA-negative fraction. The receptors were gathered from a man younger than 30 in good health. Some clones in this sample may be carry-over from other donors' samples.

In regard to this clone: The sample carries other DNA sequences with the same CDR3. The chain links TRBV18 to TRBJ2-5, with D possibly being TRBD2 (6 bases). V lost 3 bases and J lost 4, with 6 bases in between. The length of the CDR3 is 12 residues. From germline, CDR1 is KGHSH and CDR2 LQKENI. This CDR3 reads CASSPGGETQYF. In DNA form, the CDR3 reads TGTGCCAGCTCACCGGGGGGAGAGACCCAGTACTTC.

The count of this clone is one. The rearrangement joins TRBV11-2 to TRBJ1-4, with TRBD1 as a possible D gene (5 bases). The CDR3 runs to 13 residues. The V gene lost 5 bases and the J gene lost 7 bases, with 11 bases spanning the gap. Germline CDR1 reads SGHAT; CDR2 reads FQNNGV. CDR3 sequence (DNA): TGTGCCAGCAGCCCCGGGGGTTTTGAAAAACTGTTTTTT. It translates to CASSPGGFEKLFF.

In this sample, this clone turned up a few times. The same CDR3 can be traced to other DNA sequences in this sample. The rearrangement joins TRBV7-2 to TRBJ1-5; D is ambiguous. V shed 0 bases and J shed 7 bases, with 10 bases lying between them. This CDR3 spans 14 amino acids. Looked up from germline, CDR1 is SGHTA and CDR2 is FQGNSA. The CDR3 region has the DNA TGTGCCAGCAGCTTAGCGTTGGGCAGACAGCCCCAGCATTTT. Translated, it gives CASSLALGRQPQHF.

The V call is TRBV19, the J call TRBJ2-7; D uncertain. V was clipped by 4 bases and J by 1 base, with 8 bases between them. The V gene's germline CDR1 is LNHDA and CDR2 SQIVND (reference sequence). The CDR3 is 13 amino acids. CDR3 region: CASSTRRSYEQYF. For the CDR3, the DNA is TGTGCCAGTAGTACCCGACGGTCCTACGAGCAGTACTTC.

This clone was detected only a few times. CDR3 amino acids: CASSQGASPDRDFF. The CDR3 DNA reads as TGTGCCAGCAGCCAAGGTGCCAGCCCGGACAGGGATTTCTTC. The chain joins TRBV14 to TRBJ2-1, with TRBD1 matching 8 bases. The CDR3 spans 14 residues. CDR1 is SGHDN and CDR2 is FVKESK in the germline V gene. The V segment lost 1 base and the J segment 16 bases; nucleotides outside the gene matches: 12.

The chain recombines TRBV2 with TRBJ2-1; D unresolved. Germline assignment: CDR1 SNHLY and CDR2 FYNNEI. Trimming removed 2 bases at V and 2 bases at J, with 25 bases between. There are 20 residues in the CDR3. For the CDR3, the DNA is TGTGCCAGCAGTGAACAAGTATTACGCTGGATGGTCGTGACCTACAATGAGCAGTTCTTC. Translating it yields CASSEQVLRWMVVTYNEQFF. Filled out from reference TRBV2 and TRBJ2-1, the complete variable domain reads EPEVTQTPSHQVTQMGQEVILRCVPISNHLYFYWYRQILGQKVEFLVSFYNNEISEKSEIFDDQFSVERPDGSNFTLKIRSTKLEDSAMYFCASSEQVLRWMVVTYNEQFFGPGTRLTVL.

Only one count was recorded for this clone. V and J are TRBV18 and TRBJ1-3; D is unclear. Germline values: CDR1 KGHSH, CDR2 LQKENI. Trimming took off 4 bases at V and 4 bases at J, with 14 bases between the two ends. This CDR3 has 15 residues. The CDR3 region has the DNA TGTGCCAGCTCACTCGTAGACGGGCAAGGAAACACCATATATTTT. Its protein product is CASSLVDGQGNTIYF.

The rearrangement uses TRBV5-4 and TRBJ2-3; TRBD2 matches at 13 bases. J was trimmed by 3 bases and V by 4 bases; bases with no gene match: 5. The CDR3 length is 16 residues. CDR1 is SGHNT, CDR2 YYREEE, per germline (reference sequence). Here the CDR3 DNA reads TGTGCCAGCAGCCAAGGACTAGCGGGAGTAACAGATACGCAGTATTTT. Protein sequence: CASSQGLAGVTDTQYF.